This T cell receptor (beta chain) is from a study of PD-1 blockade in mismatch repair-deficient tumors. Overall study: All were previously treated, progressing patients with 12 mismatch repair-deficient cancer types. Findings and caveats of the study: After pembrolizumab, tumor-resident clones rose rapidly, then generally contracted before radiologic responses.

For this clone: Its specificity is not known.

TCRdb keeps only in-frame clones here, not all; method: immunoSEQ multiplex PCR. The top ten hold 4.7% of the sample, which has approximately 110,000 clones, approximately 80% seen once. This CDR3 is 14 amino acids long. Germline V gene lookup returns CDR1 LNHDA and CDR2 SQIVND (reference sequence). Losses at the gene ends were 7 bases for V and 3 bases for J; bases not matched to a gene: 8. A few pembrolizumab responders had their TCRs sequenced. This sequence originates from an adult with mismatch repair-deficient cancer. The starting material was peripheral blood, obtained 60 weeks after starting pembrolizumab. The chain employs TRBV19 and TRBJ1-1; TRBD1 aligns across 7 bases. The CDR3 bases are TGTGCCAGTAAAATGCGGGACAGAGACACTGAAGCTTTCTTT. This encodes CASKMRDRDTEAFF.